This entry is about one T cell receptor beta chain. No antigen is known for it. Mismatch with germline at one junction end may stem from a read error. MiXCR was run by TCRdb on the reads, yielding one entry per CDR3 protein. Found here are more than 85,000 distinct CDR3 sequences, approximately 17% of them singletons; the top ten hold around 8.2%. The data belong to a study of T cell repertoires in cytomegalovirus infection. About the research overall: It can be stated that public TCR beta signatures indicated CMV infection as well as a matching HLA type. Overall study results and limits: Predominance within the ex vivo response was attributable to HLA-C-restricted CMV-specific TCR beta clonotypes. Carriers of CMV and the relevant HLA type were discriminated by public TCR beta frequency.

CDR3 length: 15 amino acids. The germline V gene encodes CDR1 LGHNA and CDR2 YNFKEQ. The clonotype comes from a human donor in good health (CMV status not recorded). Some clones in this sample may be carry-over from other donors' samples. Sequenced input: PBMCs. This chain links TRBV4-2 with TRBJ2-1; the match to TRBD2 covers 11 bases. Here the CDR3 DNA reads TGTGCCAGCAGCGAAACTAGCGGGAGCTACAATGCGCAGTTCTTC. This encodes CASSETSGSYNAQFF.